Listed below are T cell receptor beta chains from one sample, sequenced in a study of immune characterization of retroperitoneal liposarcoma. TCRdb itself ran the PCR reads through MiXCR, one entry per CDR3 protein. Of 2,500 to 3,500 distinct CDR3 sequences listed, approximately 50% were seen once; the top ten hold around 59%. Sequencing was performed on tumor tissue. All receptors come from a male donor with retroperitoneal liposarcoma. Each CDR3 is given with its conserved first and last residue. The D gene is left open where the match is weak. Part of the rows lack a size; the others show once, few, many or a class for expanded clones.

>TRBJ1-5|TRBV25-1|.|.
CASSVGGSNQPQHF
TGTGCCAGCAGTGTTGGGGGTAGCAATCAGCCCCAGCATTTT
>TRBJ2-1|TRBV7-6|.|large
CASSSNLGETQFF
TGTGCCAGCAGCTCAAACCTAGGGGAGACCCAGTTCTTC
>TRBJ1-1|TRBV7-2|.|.
CASSLVGSMNTEAFF
TGTGCCAGCAGCTTAGTCGGCAGTATGAACACTGAAGCTTTCTTT
>TRBJ2-1|TRBV6-1|TRBD2|.
CASIRVAGGPGNEQFF
TGTGCCAGCATTCGGGTAGCGGGAGGGCCTGGCAATGAGCAGTTCTTC
>TRBJ2-1|TRBV6-6|TRBD2|.
CASSYLAGGPNEQFF
TGTGCCAGCAGTTATTTAGCGGGAGGGCCCAATGAGCAGTTCTTC
>TRBJ2-1|TRBV12-3/TRBV12-4|.|.
CASSLQGIGNEQFF
TGTGCCAGCAGTTTACAGGGAATCGGCAATGAGCAGTTCTTC
>TRBJ2-5|TRBV6-1|.|.
CASTPLASQETQYF
TGTGCCAGCACCCCCCTGGCGTCTCAAGAGACCCAGTACTTC
>TRBJ2-1|TRBV6-6|.|.
CASSYSKGGALDEQFF
TGTGCCAGCAGTTACTCGAAAGGGGGGGCCTTAGATGAGCAGTTCTTC
>TRBJ2-6|TRBV6-1|.|medium-sized
CASKGPLNSGANVLTF
TGTGCCAGCAAAGGGCCTCTTAACTCTGGGGCCAACGTCCTGACTTTC
>TRBJ2-1|TRBV6-1|.|.
CASSDNGYNEQFF
TGTGCCAGCAGTGATAATGGATACAATGAGCAGTTCTTC
>TRBJ2-2|TRBV12-3/TRBV12-4|.|medium-sized
CASGLADAANTGELFF
TGTGCCAGTGGATTAGCGGATGCCGCGAACACCGGGGAGCTGTTTTTT
>TRBJ2-5|TRBV7-6|.|few
CASSPSGPYNEQYF
TGTGCCAGCAGCCCATCAGGACCGTACAATGAGCAGTACTTC
>TRBJ2-3|TRBV5-1|.|few
CASSLAADTQYF
TGCGCCAGCAGCTTGGCGGCAGATACGCAGTATTTT
>TRBJ2-1|TRBV6-6|.|.
CASSYSGEGSYNEQFF
TGTGCCAGCAGTTACTCGGGGGAAGGCTCCTACAATGAGCAGTTCTTC
>TRBJ2-1|TRBV6-1|.|.
CASSEATGDSYEQFF
TGTGCCAGCAGTGAAGCGACAGGCGACTCCTACGAGCAGTTCTTC
>TRBJ2-2|TRBV6-1|.|medium-sized
CASSESQATGELFF
TGTGCCAGCAGTGAATCACAGGCTACCGGGGAGCTGTTTTTT
>TRBJ2-7|TRBV12-3/TRBV12-4|.|medium-sized
CASSLAGGPYEQYF
TGTGCCAGCAGTTTAGCGGGTGGCCCCTACGAGCAGTACTTC
>TRBJ1-4|TRBV11-3|.|.
CASSSDEKLFF
TGTGCCAGCAGCTCCGATGAAAAACTGTTTTTT
>TRBJ1-1|TRBV7-6|.|.
CASSLLVTGNTEAFF
TGTGCCAGCAGCTTATTGGTGACAGGCAACACTGAAGCTTTCTTT
>TRBJ2-1|TRBV6-6|TRBD1|.
CASSYPARDRGLNEQFF
TGTGCCAGCAGTTACCCGGCCCGGGACAGGGGACTCAATGAGCAGTTCTTC
>TRBJ2-1|TRBV6-6|TRBD2|.
CASSYSGLAGVYNEQFF
TGTGCCAGCAGTTACTCGGGACTAGCGGGAGTATATAATGAGCAGTTCTTC
>TRBJ2-5|TRBV11-1|.|once
CASSLVALPWGHNEQYF
TGTGCCAGCAGCTTAGTTGCCCTACCATGGGGACACAATGAGCAGTACTTC
>TRBJ2-1|TRBV6-6|.|.
CASSYSGGTLSYEQYF
TGTGCCAGCAGTTACTCGGGTGGGACACTTAGCTACGAGCAGTACTTT
>TRBJ1-1|TRBV6-8|TRBD1|once
CASSGAGTGQTEAFF
TGTGCCAGCAGTGGCGCCGGGACAGGGCAGACTGAAGCTTTCTTT
>TRBJ2-1|TRBV6-2/TRBV6-3|TRBD1|.
CASSSRDRGLDEQFF
TGTGCCAGCAGTTCCCGGGACAGGGGGCTCGATGAGCAGTTCTTC
>TRBJ2-1|TRBV6-6|.|.
CASSYVQGRAYNEQFF
TGTGCCAGCAGTTACGTGCAGGGGAGAGCCTACAATGAGCAGTTCTTC
>TRBJ2-3|TRBV6-1|.|.
CASSRGGLDTQYF
TGTGCCAGCAGTAGGGGCGGGCTTGATACGCAGTATTTT
>TRBJ2-5|TRBV6-7|TRBD1|.
CASSSAPLGQGRAEETQYF
TGTGCCAGCAGTTCCGCACCTCTGGGACAGGGGCGAGCGGAAGAGACCCAGTACTTC
>TRBJ2-7|TRBV6-1|.|.
CASSKTGIIDYEQYF
TGTGCCAGCAGTAAAACCGGGATAATAGACTACGAGCAGTACTTC
>TRBJ2-1|TRBV12-3/TRBV12-4|TRBD1|few
CASRPGQGPSEQFF
TGTGCCAGCAGGCCGGGACAGGGGCCTAGTGAGCAGTTCTTC
>TRBJ2-7|TRBV4-3|TRBD1|.
CASSQLLQGPSYEQYF
TGCGCCAGCAGCCAGCTTCTACAGGGGCCCTCCTACGAGCAGTACTTC
>TRBJ2-1|TRBV6-1|TRBD1|.
CASSERGDRDEQFF
TGTGCCAGCAGTGAACGGGGGGACAGGGATGAGCAGTTCTTC
>TRBJ1-4|TRBV6-1|TRBD1|.
CASSDTGGTNEKLFF
TGTGCCAGCAGTGACACAGGGGGGACTAATGAAAAACTGTTTTTT